These 31 T cell receptor beta chains share one sample of origin, sequenced in a study of cytomegalovirus exposure and HLA in healthy donors. Vbeta (60) and Jbeta (13) primers were used in the PCR. Assay: immunoSEQ multiplex PCR; the TCRdb copy retains only in-frame clones and omits some. The sample has roughly 170,000 clones, 60% to 85% seen once. Sequenced input: PBMCs. Every receptor here comes from a female donor in good health and CMV-seronegative.

The chain links TRBV28 to TRBJ2-7; 7 nucleotides line up with TRBD2. This CDR3 spans 15 amino acids. V shed 3 bases and J 8 bases; nucleotides not matched to a gene: 13. Germline CDR1 MDHEN, CDR2 SYDVKM. The DNA for the CDR3 is TGTGCCAGCAGTTTGCGCCTTGGGAGGGGATCAAAGCAGTACTTC. Translated: CASSLRLGRGSKQYF.

The rearrangement uses TRBV6-4 and TRBJ1-1, with TRBD1 as a possible D gene (6 bases). CDR1 is MRHNA, CDR2 SNTAGT, per germline. This CDR3 contains 13 residues. V was trimmed by 6 bases and J by 1 base, leaving 9 bases between them. This CDR3 reads CASRAGANTEAFF. The CDR3, as DNA: TGTGCCAGCAGAGCGGGGGCGAACACTGAAGCTTTCTTT.

The chain recombines TRBV18 with TRBJ1-4, with TRBD1 identical over 10 bases. Germline V lookup: CDR1 KGHSH, CDR2 LQKENI. The length of the CDR3 is 14 residues. The V segment lost 4 bases and the J segment 5 bases; nucleotides outside the gene matches: 1. The CDR3 region is CASSRGQGNEKLFF. The CDR3 nucleotides are TGTGCCAGCTCACGGGGACAGGGGAATGAAAAACTGTTTTTT.

V is TRBV2 and J is TRBJ1-5; D is ambiguous. Trimming cost V 1 base and J 3 bases, with 7 bases left between them. Germline lookup yields CDR1 SNHLY and CDR2 FYNNEI. The CDR3 extends over 14 amino acids. The CDR3 sequence is CASSEGGFNQPQHF. The CDR3 nucleotides are TGTGCCAGCAGTGAAGGAGGGTTCAATCAGCCCCAGCATTTT.

The J gene is TRBJ2-4, the V gene TRBV19; 8 nucleotides agree with TRBD1. The CDR3 has 16 residues. Looked up from germline, CDR1 is LNHDA and CDR2 is SQIVND (reference sequence). Trimming removed 8 bases from V and 2 bases from J; junction bases left unmatched: 11. This chain's CDR3 is CASGVGDRGSKNIQYF. In DNA form, the CDR3 reads TGTGCCAGTGGGGTTGGCGACAGGGGTTCCAAAAACATTCAGTACTTC.

The chain recombines TRBV19 with TRBJ1-6; D is uncertain. The germline CDR1 and CDR2 sequences are LNHDA and SQIVND (reference sequence). The CDR3 runs to 15 residues. Between the trimmed V and J ends, which lost 9 bases and 8 bases, there was a span of 20 bases. CDR3 region: CARVLGRERDSPLHF. The CDR3 bases are TGTGCCAGAGTACTCGGACGGGAGCGGGATTCACCCCTCCACTTT.

The chain links TRBV2 to TRBJ1-3, with D possibly matching TRBD1 (5 bases). V lost 5 bases and J lost 1, with 18 bases in between. CDR1 and CDR2 from the germline V gene are SNHLY and FYNNEI. The CDR3 spans 17 residues. The CDR3 DNA reads as TGTGCCAGCAGTTCCGGGCTGGGGCCACTTTCTGGAAACACCATATATTTT. It yields the protein CASSSGLGPLSGNTIYF.

This clone was recorded only once. V is TRBV18 and J is TRBJ2-1; possible D gene TRBD2, 6 bases. The ends were cut back, 3 bases at V and 6 bases at J, with 12 bases in the middle. The germline CDR1 and CDR2 sequences are KGHSH and LQKENI. This CDR3 comprises 14 residues. The CDR3: CASSPLTRGNEQFF. The CDR3 DNA follows: TGTGCCAGCTCACCTTTGACTAGAGGCAATGAGCAGTTCTTC.

The chain combines TRBV7-6 with TRBJ2-7; TRBD1 is a possible D gene (5 bases). CDR1 SGHVS and CDR2 FNYEAQ come from the germline V gene. The CDR3 totals 13 residues. Trimming pared 0 bases from V and 2 bases from J, leaving 5 bases between. The CDR3 reads CASSLAGPYEQYF. CDR3 coding DNA: TGTGCCAGCAGCTTAGCGGGGCCCTACGAGCAGTACTTC.

Only a few counts were recorded for this clone. The chain employs TRBV4-1 and TRBJ1-2; D remains ambiguous. Germline V gene lookup returns CDR1 MGHRA and CDR2 YSYEKL. The CDR3 is 15 amino acids. V was pared by 0 bases and J by 2 bases, with 10 bases between. The CDR3 reads CASSQEEGVNYGYTF. CDR3 coding DNA: TGCGCCAGCAGCCAAGAAGAGGGAGTCAACTATGGCTACACCTTC.

The chain combines TRBV6-7 with TRBJ2-4; 8 bases map to TRBD2. TRBV6-7 is identified as an open reading frame with a role that is uncertain. CDR3 length: 12 residues. J was trimmed by 15 bases and V by 5 bases; bases with no gene match: 9. The CDR3 nucleotides are TGTGCCAGCAGTGCAACTAGCGGTACTTGGTACTTC. It specifies CASSATSGTWYF.

This sequence joins TRBV18 and TRBJ1-3; TRBD1 is a possible D gene (5 bases). The CDR3 sequence is 16 residues long. The V end was cut by 0 bases, the J end by 2 bases, with 11 bases between. Germline CDR1 reads KGHSH; CDR2 reads LQKENI. The CDR3 nucleotides are TGTGCCAGCTCACCACCAGGCAGGGCCGCTGGAAACACCATATATTTT. Translating it yields CASSPPGRAAGNTIYF. The full variable domain, rest sourced from reference TRBV18 and TRBJ1-3, is NAGVMQNPRHLVRRRGQEARLRCSPMKGHSHVYWYRQLPEEGLKFMVYLQKENIIDESGMPKERFSAEFPKEGPSILRIQQVVRGDSAAYFCASSPPGRAAGNTIYFGEGSWLTVV.

Concerning this clone: This specimen includes other DNA sequences encoding the same CDR3. The J gene is TRBJ2-5, the V gene TRBV5-1; perhaps TRBD1 as D (6 bases). The germline V gene has CDR1 SGHRS and CDR2 YFSETQ. With 0 bases removed from V and 4 bases from J, the gap between germline ends came to 7 bases. CDR3 size: 13 residues. This CDR3 reads CASSLGGGETQYF. CDR3 nucleotides: TGCGCCAGCAGCTTGGGAGGGGGAGAGACCCAGTACTTC.

This clone was seen a few times. The V gene is TRBV9, the J gene TRBJ2-1; 8 bases are shared with TRBD2. J gave up 4 bases and V 3 bases, and 9 bases lay outside the gene matches. The CDR3 length is 16 residues. Per the germline V gene, CDR1 is SGDLS and CDR2 is YYNGEE. The CDR3 is CASSARGGGPYNEQFF. The CDR3, as DNA: TGTGCCAGCAGCGCCCGTGGCGGGGGGCCTTACAATGAGCAGTTCTTC.

This clone was recorded a few times. The chain combines TRBV27 with TRBJ1-1; tentatively, D is TRBD1 (5 bases). CDR3 length: 13 amino acids. Germline V gene sequence: CDR1 MNHEY, CDR2 SMNVEV (reference sequence). The ends were cut back, 11 bases at V and 2 bases at J, with 15 bases in the middle. CDR3 nucleotides: TGTGCCGGCGCCCCAGGGCCAAACACTGAAGCTTTCTTT. Its protein is CAGAPGPNTEAFF.

V and J are TRBV9 and TRBJ1-2; D call uncertain. The CDR3 covers 16 residues. Germline CDR1 SGDLS, CDR2 YYNGEE. V was pared by 0 bases and J by 0 bases, with 12 bases between. As DNA, the CDR3 is TGTGCCAGCAGCGTAGGACTAGAGGGAACTAACTATGGCTACACCTTC. It translates to CASSVGLEGTNYGYTF.

The V call is TRBV29-1, the J call TRBJ1-4, with D perhaps TRBD1 (5 bases). This CDR3 is 13 amino acids long. The V gene's germline CDR1 is SQVTM and CDR2 ANQGSEA. Trimming took off 6 bases at V and 12 bases at J, with 20 bases between the two ends. The CDR3 coding sequence is TGCAGCGTCGAAACATCAGGGTTGATGCAACTGTTTTTT. This gives the protein CSVETSGLMQLFF.

This chain's CDR3 is CASSQTRGHRRETQYF. CDR3 coding DNA: TGCGCCAGCAGCCAAACCCGGGGACATAGACGAGAGACCCAGTACTTC. The chain is built from TRBV4-3 and TRBJ2-5; weak D call: TRBD1 (6 bases). The CDR3 is 16 amino acids. CDR1 is LGHNA, CDR2 YSLEER, per germline. The V gene lost 2 bases and the J gene lost 4 bases, with 17 bases spanning the gap.

This clone has only one observation. This chain uses TRBV7-3 with TRBJ2-1; D is ambiguous. The CDR3 consists of 11 residues. V lost 4 bases to trimming and J lost 10 bases, with 8 bases between them. Germline V lookup: CDR1 SGHTA, CDR2 FQGTGA. The CDR3 spells CASSSGPEQFF. The CDR3 bases are TGTGCCAGCAGCTCCGGTCCCGAGCAGTTCTTC. The variable domain in full, completed from reference TRBV7-3 and TRBJ2-1, reads GAGVSQTPSNKVTEKGKYVELRCDPISGHTALYWYRQSLGQGPEFLIYFQGTGAADDSGLPNDRFFAVRPEGSVSTLKIQRTERGDSAVYLCASSSGPEQFFGPGTRLTVL.

This clone was found once. V and J are TRBV19 and TRBJ2-2; maybe TRBD2 (5 bases). V shed 6 bases and J shed 7 bases, with 12 bases lying between them. CDR3 length equals 13 residues. The germline V gene has CDR1 LNHDA and CDR2 SQIVND (reference sequence). CDR3 in DNA: TGTGCCAGTAGCCTAACCCGGGACGGGGAGCTGTTTTTT. Its translation: CASSLTRDGELFF.

Here the CDR3 reads CASGFTGSLSGNTIYF. CDR3 coding DNA: TGTGCTAGTGGTTTTACAGGTTCTCTCTCTGGAAACACCATATATTTT. V and J are TRBV12-5 and TRBJ1-3, with TRBD1 as a possible D gene (5 bases). This CDR3 region has 16 residues. With 3 bases removed from V and 0 bases from J, the gap between germline ends came to 12 bases. Germline CDR1 reads LGHNT; CDR2 reads FRNRAP.

V and J are TRBV11-2 and TRBJ1-2, with TRBD1 matching 11 bases. The CDR3 sequence is 14 residues long. Germline V gives CDR1 SGHAT, CDR2 FQNNGV. Trimming cost V 6 bases and J 7 bases; bases outside gene matches: 7. In DNA form, the CDR3 reads TGTGCCAGCAGAAAACCGGGACAGGGGGTTGGCTACACCTTC. It translates to CASRKPGQGVGYTF.

The chain recombines TRBV28 with TRBJ1-4; D gene ambiguous. In germline, CDR1 is MDHEN, CDR2 SYDVKM. V was shortened by 5 bases and J by 7 bases, with 14 bases between the two germline ends. The CDR3 consists of 14 residues. DNA of the CDR3: TGTGCCAGCAGTACGCGAGGGTTAATTGAAAAACTGTTTTTT. Translated: CASSTRGLIEKLFF. Supplemented by reference TRBV28 and TRBJ1-4, the full variable domain reads DVKVTQSSRYLVKRTGEKVFLECVQDMDHENMFWYRQDPGLGLRLIYFSYDVKMKEKGDIPEGYSVSREKKERFSLILESASTNQTSMYLCASSTRGLIEKLFFGSGTQLSVL.

The chain combines TRBV11-1 with TRBJ2-3, with 9 positions matching TRBD2. The CDR3 contains 18 residues. V lost 6 bases to trimming and J lost 5 bases; unmatched junction nucleotides: 18. Germline CDR1 is SGHAT and CDR2 is FQDESV (reference sequence). The CDR3 coding sequence is TGTGCCAGCAGAAAGGGGCGGCTAGCGGGGAGCGCGGGAGATACGCAGTATTTT. Translating gives CASRKGRLAGSAGDTQYF.

The chain has TRBV7-2 and TRBJ2-7; TRBD2 might be the D (6 bases). The CDR3 spans 14 residues. Per the germline V gene, CDR1 is SGHTA and CDR2 is FQGNSA. The ends were cut back, 1 base at V and 2 bases at J, with 9 bases in the middle. The CDR3 sequence is CASSLVGGTYEQYF. CDR3 sequence (DNA): TGTGCCAGCAGCTTAGTTGGCGGGACCTACGAGCAGTACTTC.

This clone was seen only once. The CDR3 region is CASSLISSSGANVLTF. The CDR3 bases are TGTGCCAGCAGCTTGATATCGAGCTCTGGGGCCAACGTCCTGACTTTC. The chain has TRBV7-3 and TRBJ2-6; D unclear. The CDR3 covers 16 residues. The germline V gene encodes CDR1 SGHTA and CDR2 FQGTGA. The V end lost 3 bases, the J end lost 0 bases, and 9 bases lay between the germline ends.

V and J are TRBV5-4 and TRBJ1-2; D is perhaps TRBD1 (6 bases). The CDR3 covers 13 residues. The ends were cut back, 5 bases at V and 4 bases at J, with 12 bases in the middle. The germline CDR1 and CDR2 sequences are SGHNT and YYREEE (reference sequence). In DNA form, the CDR3 reads TGTGCCAGCAGATCAACAGGGTTCTATGGCTACACCTTC. This sequence encodes CASRSTGFYGYTF.

This clone has more than one count but fewer than ten. In DNA, the CDR3 is TGTGCCAGCAGTTTCAGGGGCTCCTACAATGAGCAGTTCTTC. It encodes CASSFRGSYNEQFF. The J gene is TRBJ2-1, the V gene TRBV27; tentative D call: TRBD1 (6 bases). CDR1 and CDR2 (germline): MNHEY, SMNVEV (reference sequence). CDR3 size: 14 residues. The V end was cut by 3 bases, the J end by 0 bases, with 6 bases between.

The J gene is TRBJ1-1, the V gene TRBV6-4; 7 bases agree with TRBD1. The J segment lost 4 bases and the V segment lost 1 base, leaving 18 bases of the junction unmatched. Germline V gene lookup returns CDR1 MRHNA and CDR2 SNTAGT. This CDR3 comprises 19 residues. The CDR3 sequence: CASSDLGQEGGHVVTEAFF. Written as DNA, the CDR3 is TGTGCCAGCAGTGACTTAGGACAGGAGGGAGGCCATGTGGTCACTGAAGCTTTCTTT.

V usage is TRBV30 and J usage is TRBJ2-7, with 14 bases identical to TRBD2. CDR1 and CDR2 (germline): GTSNPN, SVGIG (reference sequence). The CDR3 sequence is 14 residues long. The trim removed 1 base at V and 5 bases at J, leaving 1 base unmatched. CDR3 DNA: TGTGCCTGGAGTGAGGGACTAGCGGGGGACGAGCAGTACTTC. Translated, it gives CAWSEGLAGDEQYF.

This chain links TRBV5-1 with TRBJ1-2, with a weak D call TRBD1 (6 bases). The germline V and J ends were trimmed by 2 bases and 6 bases, with 11 bases remaining between them. Germline-derived CDR1 and CDR2 are SGHRS and YFSETQ. The length of the CDR3 is 13 residues. The CDR3, as DNA: TGCGCCAGCAGCTTAACAGGGTTGGATGGCTACACCTTC. This gives the protein CASSLTGLDGYTF.